The sequence of this T cell receptor (beta chain) was determined in a study of OX40 agonist ivuxolimab in advanced cancers. Study information: Patients took ivuxolimab, an agonistic anti-OX40 (CD134) antibody. Overall study results and limits: No determination was made of the antigen specificity of the expanded peripheral T cells. At 0.1-3.0 mg/kg, partial responders had clonal expansion among the lowest observed.

On this clone: Its antigen is not known.

Sequenced by immunoSEQ multiplex PCR; TCRdb stores in-frame clones only, minus some. This sample has under 85,000 clones, with more than 75% found just once. Trimming pared 2 bases from V and 2 bases from J, leaving 7 bases between. Germline values: CDR1 SGHTA, CDR2 FQGNSA. This CDR3 is built from 15 residues. The material was CD4+ or CD8+ T cells sorted from blood, obtained in a trial of the OX40 agonist ivuxolimab. The V and J genes are TRBV7-2 and TRBJ2-6; D ambiguous. The source is an adult with an advanced solid tumor such as melanoma, head and neck, liver or kidney cancer. In nucleotides, the CDR3 is TGTGCCAGCAGCTTAATGGTAGCTGGGGCCAACGTCCTGACTTTC. The encoded protein is CASSLMVAGANVLTF.